This TCR beta chain was identified in a study of T cell responses to AZD1222 COVID-19 vaccine. CDR1 LGHDT and CDR2 YNNKEL come from the germline V gene (reference sequence). V lost 2 bases and J 0 bases, leaving 17 bases between the germline ends. This CDR3 comprises 18 residues. Regarding this clone: Its antigen is as yet unknown.

Sequencing used immunoSEQ multiplex PCR; TCRdb keeps in-frame clones, though not all of them. In the table there are about 150,000 clones, about nine tenths of which are singletons. Study outcomes and limitations: White British people made up most donors, females outnumbered males, and clonal diversity was possibly underestimated. Along spike, vaccine-associated CD4 TCRs were found throughout, with dominance at 160-218 and 743-854. Scientists sampled the repertoires only once the peak T cell response had passed.

This receptor was identified in an adult in good health. Sequences were derived from peripheral blood, sampled on day 0 of AZD1222 vaccination. The chain joins TRBV3-1 (or the pseudogene TRBV3-2) to TRBJ1-3; D remains ambiguous. The CDR3 region has the DNA TGTGCCAGCAGCCAACTCGTTCCGGGGAGTTTCTCTGGAAACACCATATATTTT. It translates to CASSQLVPGSFSGNTIYF.